These T cell receptor beta chains were read from a single sample in a study of cytomegalovirus exposure and HLA in healthy donors. Measured with immunoSEQ multiplex PCR; TCRdb has only the in-frame clones, and not every one. Among about 220,000 clones listed, over 65% were seen once. The sequenced sample was PBMCs. The source of these receptors is a man younger than 35 in good health and CMV-seronegative. Both conserved end residues are part of each CDR3. D genes are given only for firm matches. Size is omitted from some rows. Given values are once, few, many or a class for expanded clones.

V gene: TRBV15; J gene: TRBJ2-2; clone size: few; D gene: TRBD1; CDR3 protein: CATGQGAYTGELFF; CDR3 DNA: TGTGCCACCGGACAGGGGGCGTACACCGGGGAGCTGTTTTTT
V gene: TRBV19; J gene: TRBJ1-2; clone size: .; D gene: .; CDR3 protein: CASSIRTAHLGYTF; CDR3 DNA: TGTGCCAGTAGTATCAGGACAGCACATTTGGGCTACACCTTC
V gene: TRBV30; J gene: TRBJ2-1; clone size: .; D gene: .; CDR3 protein: CAFQTSSYNEQFF; CDR3 DNA: TGTGCCTTCCAGACAAGCTCCTACAATGAGCAGTTCTTC
V gene: TRBV2; J gene: TRBJ1-3; clone size: .; D gene: .; CDR3 protein: CASSQSRDRTGNTIYF; CDR3 DNA: TGTGCCAGCAGCCAATCCCGGGATCGTACTGGAAACACCATATATTTT
V gene: TRBV29-1; J gene: TRBJ1-1; clone size: .; D gene: .; CDR3 protein: CSVEDQGMNTEAFF; CDR3 DNA: TGCAGCGTTGAAGATCAGGGAATGAACACTGAAGCTTTCTTT
V gene: TRBV30; J gene: TRBJ2-5; clone size: .; D gene: .; CDR3 protein: CAWSTLGGETQYF; CDR3 DNA: TGTGCCTGGTCGACCCTAGGAGGGGAGACCCAGTACTTC
V gene: TRBV16; J gene: TRBJ2-7; clone size: once; D gene: .; CDR3 protein: CASSPKAGVYEQYF; CDR3 DNA: TGTGCCAGCAGCCCAAAGGCAGGGGTCTACGAGCAGTACTTC
V gene: TRBV21-1; J gene: TRBJ1-1; clone size: .; D gene: .; CDR3 protein: CASSKVHRGANTEAFF; CDR3 DNA: TGTGCCAGCAGCAAAGTTCACAGGGGTGCGAACACTGAAGCTTTCTTT
V gene: TRBV19; J gene: TRBJ2-7; clone size: .; D gene: .; CDR3 protein: CASSETGLSYEQYF; CDR3 DNA: TGTGCCAGTAGTGAAACAGGCCTCTCCTACGAGCAGTACTTC
V gene: TRBV6-5; J gene: TRBJ2-7; clone size: few; D gene: .; CDR3 protein: CASTRVSHEQYF; CDR3 DNA: TGTGCCAGCACGAGGGTTTCCCACGAGCAGTACTTC
V gene: TRBV10-1; J gene: TRBJ2-7; clone size: .; D gene: .; CDR3 protein: CASSESAHEQYF; CDR3 DNA: TGCGCCAGCAGTGAGTCAGCTCACGAGCAGTACTTC
V gene: TRBV6-1; J gene: TRBJ2-5; clone size: .; D gene: TRBD2; CDR3 protein: CASSSLLAGSGEQYF; CDR3 DNA: TGTGCCAGCAGTTCCCTCCTAGCGGGATCGGGGGAGCAGTACTTC
V gene: TRBV11-2; J gene: TRBJ2-7; clone size: .; D gene: .; CDR3 protein: CASSFTAHGQSYEQYF; CDR3 DNA: TGTGCCAGCAGCTTTACCGCACACGGACAGTCCTACGAGCAGTACTTC
V gene: TRBV5-6; J gene: TRBJ2-2; clone size: .; D gene: .; CDR3 protein: CASSRTNTGELFF; CDR3 DNA: TGTGCCAGCTCGAGGACGAACACCGGGGAGCTGTTTTTT
V gene: TRBV7-6; J gene: TRBJ2-1; clone size: .; D gene: .; CDR3 protein: CASSLRDNSYNEQFF; CDR3 DNA: TGTGCCAGCAGCTTAAGGGACAACTCCTACAATGAGCAGTTCTTC
V gene: TRBV5-1; J gene: TRBJ1-3; clone size: .; D gene: .; CDR3 protein: CASSFTGFDGNTIYF; CDR3 DNA: TGCGCCAGCAGCTTTACAGGGTTTGATGGAAACACCATATATTTT
V gene: TRBV28; J gene: TRBJ1-5; clone size: .; D gene: TRBD1; CDR3 protein: CASSFPTGTGGFNQPQHF; CDR3 DNA: TGTGCCAGCAGTTTTCCAACCGGGACAGGGGGTTTCAATCAGCCCCAGCATTTT
V gene: TRBV30; J gene: TRBJ2-6; clone size: .; D gene: TRBD2; CDR3 protein: CAWSPTFGLAGDRGANVLTF; CDR3 DNA: TGTGCCTGGAGTCCGACCTTCGGACTAGCGGGAGACCGTGGGGCCAACGTCCTGACTTTC
V gene: TRBV9; J gene: TRBJ1-1; clone size: .; D gene: TRBD1; CDR3 protein: CASSVKEGGVGTEAFF; CDR3 DNA: TGTGCCAGCAGCGTTAAGGAAGGGGGCGTAGGCACTGAAGCTTTCTTT
V gene: TRBV4-2; J gene: TRBJ1-2; clone size: .; D gene: TRBD1; CDR3 protein: CASSHLKMQGQGNYGYTF; CDR3 DNA: TGTGCCAGCAGCCACCTTAAGATGCAGGGACAGGGGAACTATGGCTACACCTTC
V gene: TRBV5-1; J gene: TRBJ2-3; clone size: .; D gene: TRBD1; CDR3 protein: CASSFGQGADTQYF; CDR3 DNA: TGCGCCAGCAGCTTCGGGCAGGGGGCAGATACGCAGTATTTT
V gene: TRBV30; J gene: TRBJ1-1; clone size: .; D gene: .; CDR3 protein: CAWSRDTNTEAFF; CDR3 DNA: TGTGCCTGGAGCCGCGACACGAACACTGAAGCTTTCTTT
V gene: TRBV6-1; J gene: TRBJ2-7; clone size: .; D gene: .; CDR3 protein: CASSGEAEQYF; CDR3 DNA: TGTGCCAGCAGTGGGGAGGCCGAGCAGTACTTC
V gene: TRBV2; J gene: TRBJ2-3; clone size: .; D gene: .; CDR3 protein: CASMTGSGTDTQYF; CDR3 DNA: TGTGCCAGCATGACAGGATCGGGGACAGATACGCAGTATTTT
V gene: TRBV6-4; J gene: TRBJ1-1; clone size: .; D gene: .; CDR3 protein: CASSETVGTEAFF; CDR3 DNA: TGTGCCAGCAGTGAGACAGTGGGCACTGAAGCTTTCTTT
V gene: TRBV19; J gene: TRBJ2-7; clone size: .; D gene: .; CDR3 protein: CASSIGTIYEQYF; CDR3 DNA: TGTGCCAGTAGTATAGGGACTATCTACGAGCAGTACTTC
V gene: TRBV2; J gene: TRBJ2-7; clone size: .; D gene: .; CDR3 protein: CASSEAWQTYEQYF; CDR3 DNA: TGTGCCAGCAGTGAAGCTTGGCAGACCTACGAGCAGTACTTC
V gene: TRBV5-1; J gene: TRBJ1-2; clone size: .; D gene: TRBD1; CDR3 protein: CASSITGTASNYGYTF; CDR3 DNA: TGCGCCAGCAGCATTACCGGGACAGCCTCTAACTATGGCTACACCTTC
V gene: TRBV27; J gene: TRBJ1-2; clone size: .; D gene: .; CDR3 protein: CASSLGRTDTGYTF; CDR3 DNA: TGTGCCAGCAGTCTGGGGAGAACCGACACAGGCTACACCTTC
V gene: TRBV7-3; J gene: TRBJ2-1; clone size: once; D gene: TRBD2; CDR3 protein: CASSLGTSGSGNEQFF; CDR3 DNA: TGTGCCAGCAGCTTAGGGACTAGCGGGAGTGGAAATGAGCAGTTCTTC
V gene: TRBV4-1; J gene: TRBJ1-2; clone size: .; D gene: .; CDR3 protein: CASSQGWRRPTNYGYTF; CDR3 DNA: TGCGCCAGCAGCCAAGGGTGGAGGAGACCAACTAACTATGGCTACACCTTC
V gene: TRBV19; J gene: TRBJ1-2; clone size: .; D gene: TRBD1; CDR3 protein: CASRIGQGTFYGYTF; CDR3 DNA: TGTGCCAGTCGTATTGGACAGGGGACTTTCTATGGCTACACCTTC
V gene: TRBV13; J gene: TRBJ2-1; clone size: .; D gene: TRBD1; CDR3 protein: CASSLKDRGESEQFF; CDR3 DNA: TGTGCCAGCAGCTTAAAGGACAGGGGCGAAAGTGAGCAGTTCTTC
V gene: TRBV5-4; J gene: TRBJ2-1; clone size: once; D gene: .; CDR3 protein: CASSFIRGDNEQFF; CDR3 DNA: TGTGCCAGCAGCTTCATTAGAGGTGACAATGAGCAGTTCTTC
V gene: TRBV6-5; J gene: TRBJ1-5; clone size: .; D gene: TRBD1; CDR3 protein: CASSHRGGPNQPQHF; CDR3 DNA: TGTGCCAGCAGCCACAGGGGGGGGCCTAATCAGCCCCAGCATTTT
V gene: TRBV30; J gene: TRBJ1-1; clone size: few; D gene: TRBD1; CDR3 protein: CAWNTGDGPEAFF; CDR3 DNA: TGTGCCTGGAATACAGGGGATGGCCCTGAAGCTTTCTTT
V gene: TRBV5-1; J gene: TRBJ2-5; clone size: .; D gene: .; CDR3 protein: CASSLTQETQYF; CDR3 DNA: TGCGCCAGCAGCTTGACTCAAGAGACCCAGTACTTC